This T cell receptor (beta chain) appears in the sequencing data of a study of T cell changes during pregnancy in multiple sclerosis. CDR1 and CDR2 from the germline V gene are SGHVS and FQNEAQ. Trimming took 5 bases from V and 0 from J, leaving 8 bases between them. This CDR3 is 14 amino acids long. TCRdb's copy holds only in-frame clones and misses some; the assay was immunoSEQ multiplex PCR. This sample has under 70,000 clones; 90% to 95% occur once, and the top ten carry approximately 1.4%. V is TRBV7-8 and J is TRBJ1-5; TRBD1 might be the D (6 bases). Here the sequenced sample was peripheral blood, taken after pregnancy. This receptor was identified in a female donor in good health, enrolled as a control in a pregnancy study. The DNA for the CDR3 is TGTGCCAGCAGCCCAGGGGATAGCAATCAGCCCCAGCATTTT. Translated, it gives CASSPGDSNQPQHF.